This entry lists 7 T cell receptor beta chains sequenced from one sample in a study of T cell responses to AZD1222 COVID-19 vaccine. Repertoires were generated with immunoSEQ multiplex PCR, while TCRdb's copy carries only in-frame clones and drops some. The sample holds around 110,000 clones; around 82% are singletons and the top ten take around a tenth. This sample comprised peripheral blood, obtained on day 0 of AZD1222 vaccination. These receptors were taken from an adult in good health.

J is TRBJ1-2 and V is TRBV7-2; TRBD1 is a possible D gene (6 bases). The CDR3 runs 15 residues. The V end was cut by 10 bases, the J end by 2 bases, with 20 bases between. Germline loops: CDR1 SGHTA, CDR2 FQGNSA. DNA of the CDR3: TGTGCCACTGCCTTATGGGGGGCGCGCAACTATGGCTACACCTTC. Its protein product is CATALWGARNYGYTF.

V usage is TRBV28 and J usage is TRBJ1-5; 9 nucleotides align to TRBD1. Germline CDR1 MDHEN, CDR2 SYDVKM. The ends lost 6 bases at V and 7 bases at J; junction bases unmatched: 13. The CDR3 extends over 16 amino acids. CDR3 residues: CASSGTTGGFGQPQHF. DNA of the CDR3: TGTGCCAGCAGCGGGACAACAGGGGGCTTCGGGCAGCCCCAGCATTTT.

V is TRBV28 and J is TRBJ2-1; D may be TRBD1 or TRBD2 (5 bases each). The ends were cut back, 1 base at V and 7 bases at J, with 14 bases in the middle. The germline CDR1 and CDR2 sequences are MDHEN and SYDVKM. The CDR3 has 15 residues. Here the CDR3 DNA reads TGTGCCAGCAGTTTATCCGGGGCCGGGGCGAATGAGCAGTTCTTC. Its protein product is CASSLSGAGANEQFF.

The chain recombines TRBV19 with TRBJ2-2, with unresolved D. Trimming removed 10 bases from V and 0 bases from J, with 12 bases in between. The CDR3 totals 14 residues. Germline V gene sequence: CDR1 LNHDA, CDR2 SQIVND (reference sequence). CDR3 coding DNA: TGTGCCACAACCGGGTGGCCGAACACCGGGGAGCTGTTTTTT. Encoded protein: CATTGWPNTGELFF. Based on the CDR3 plus reference TRBV19 and TRBJ2-2, the full variable domain is DGGITQSPKYLFRKEGQNVTLSCEQNLNHDAMYWYRQDPGQGLRLIYYSQIVNDFQKGDIAEGYSVSREKKESFPLTVTSAQKNPTAFYLCATTGWPNTGELFFGEGSRLTVL.

The V gene is TRBV7-9, the J gene TRBJ2-5; TRBD2 matches 8 bases. Germline V gene sequence: CDR1 SEHNR, CDR2 FQNEAQ (reference sequence). The V segment lost 1 base and the J segment 2 bases; nucleotides outside the gene matches: 6. The CDR3 length is 16 residues. In nucleotides, the CDR3 is TGTGCCAGCAGCTTAGAAGTTGGCGGGGGGCAAGAGACCCAGTACTTC. Amino acids: CASSLEVGGGQETQYF.

The CDR3 DNA reads TGTGCCAGCAGCCCCCTGGGCGGGGCATCCTACGAGCAGTACTTC. The encoded protein is CASSPLGGASYEQYF. V gene TRBV3-1 (or the pseudogene TRBV3-2) combines with J gene TRBJ2-7; D perhaps matches TRBD2 (6 bases). Germline-derived CDR1 and CDR2 are LGHDT and YNNKEL (reference sequence). The germline V and J ends were trimmed by 4 bases and 1 base, with 14 bases remaining between them. The CDR3 is 15 residues long.

The gene calls are TRBV18 and TRBJ2-7, with a tentative D call TRBD1 (6 bases). Per germline, CDR1 KGHSH and CDR2 LQKENI. Between the trimmed V and J ends, which lost 4 bases and 7 bases, there was a span of 14 bases. This CDR3 comprises 13 residues. The CDR3 loop reads CASSLLQGEEQYF. CDR3 DNA sequence: TGTGCCAGCTCACTTTTACAGGGTGAAGAGCAGTACTTC.